This TCR beta chain was identified in a study of shared clonotypes between healthy human individuals (TCRdb year 2020). Regarding the research as a whole: A couple of women and a few men aged 18 to 49 years were included in the cohort. For each donor, three plates each were used for CD4 naive and CD4 memory, two plates were used for CD8 naive, and one plate was used for CD8 memory. To estimate repertoire size and how much clonotype sharing occurs between individuals, the study deeply sequenced the blood TCR repertoires of about five healthy adults. To increase sequencing depth and limit assay-specific biases, different laboratories used diverse techniques to prepare libraries and sequence TCR repertoires. Between about 0.8 and 9 billion PBMCs per donor were obtained by leukapheresis.

The paper's findings and limits, for the study overall: Because the study included only a small number of donors, the genetic and exposure-history diversity represented was limited. Sampling was limited to blood, and TCR repertoires in tissue likely differ from TCR repertoires in blood. Pairwise subsampling indicated that sequencing depth was expected to affect the degree of clonotype sharing among donors. Across a handful of donors, about 5% of naive CD4, over 3% of naive CD8, 2% to 2.5% of memory CD4, and 0.4% of memory CD8 clonotypes were shared. Even with the large sequencing depth, rarefaction of the sorted-subset datasets indicated that sequencing was incomplete. Naive subsets generally had larger estimated clonotype richness than memory subsets. Clonotypes shared by all four sorted-subset donors showed higher generation probabilities than non-shared clonotypes.

The junction shows trimming of 3 bases on V and 5 bases on J, and the gene matches do not reach 10 bases of it. From cysteine to phenylalanine, the CDR3 is 16 amino acids long. The entry retains the CDR3 DNA only, 48 bases that are in frame from base 1. For CDR1 and CDR2, the germline V gene lists SGHAT and FQNNGV. Healthy HIV-negative adults with no recently reported acute infections or vaccinations were included as donors. Every donor was a Caucasian adult living in Nashville, Tennessee, USA. CD4+ T cells were enriched by magnetic negative selection; naive cells were then positively selected on CD45RA, and the negative fraction formed the memory subset. After blood collection by leukapheresis, PBMCs were isolated using Ficoll-Histopaque density gradient centrifugation and then cryopreserved in the vapor phase of liquid nitrogen. Analytical flow cytometry was used to check the purity and quantity of every magnetically sorted T cell population. Genomic DNA was isolated from every sorted fraction and measured by UV absorbance on a Nanodrop 2000c.

As to this clone: The target of this receptor is not known. No much larger clone is present one base from it, and per-base qualities are unavailable.

Using the deep immunoSEQ assay, multiplex PCR amplified TCR CDR3 regions from genomic DNA. Extracted genomic DNA from each cell subset was spread evenly across all wells of several immunoSEQ 96-well plates, with each plate serving as a replicate. For sorted subsets, each replicate PCR was loaded with 150 to 250 ng genomic DNA, equivalent to about 33,000 T cell genomes. The purified libraries were quantified using a Qubit 3.0 fluorometer, sized with a Bioanalyzer 2100, and then quantified again using the KAPA Library Quantification kit. A separate single-read 150-cycle Illumina NextSeq 550 flow cell was used to sequence each immunoSEQ 96-well plate. Per the source publication's procedure: Because the immunoSEQ output included only junctional sequences and no quality scores, the filtering could not be the same as the filtering used for full-length reads. To assign V/J genes and CDR3, sequences were annotated against IMGT germline references using PyIR, a Python wrapper for IgBLAST v1.9. Reads were filtered out if the reads had weak V/J assignments (E-value above 1e-6), no CDR3, stop codons, out-of-frame junctions, or ambiguous translated residues. A V3J clonotype was defined by an identical inferred V gene, J gene, and CDR3 amino acid sequence. Percentage overlap between repertoires was computed as shared unique clonotypes divided by the size of the smaller repertoire. RTK rarefaction, the Chao1 estimator, and Recon v2.1 estimates of unobserved clonotypes were used to assess repertoire richness. For all TCRbeta clonotypes obtained by the gDNA method from several donors, generation probabilities were computed with OLGA. TCRdb retrieved this table from immuneACCESS and kept in-frame rearrangements only. Not all clones are present; in checked studies, unresolved V genes account for under half, and no reason is known for the remainder. V, J and clone size derive from that table, while D and trimming were established from the DNA sequence. The sample includes under 1,900,000 clones, with 98% observed a single time. The leading ten clones occupy around 0.38% of the sample.

The chain couples TRBV11-2 to TRBJ1-2; TRBD1 fits 9 bases in the junction. Sequenced: naive CD4+ T cells sorted from blood. The cell subset or site label of this sample denotes: CD45RA+ positively selected. The receptor was derived from a young man in good health. At the DNA level, the sequence is TGTGCCAGCAGCTTGCTTACAGGGGGCGCAGGATATGGCTACACCTTC. Its protein reads: CASSLLTGGAGYGYTF.